These 32 T cell receptor beta chains originate from one sample sequenced in a study of cytomegalovirus exposure and HLA in healthy donors (dated by TCRdb to about 2017). Library prep was done by the immunoSEQ multiplex PCR assay. For the multiplex PCR, a mixture combining 60 forward primers for TCR Vbeta segments and 13 reverse primers for TCR Jbeta segments was used. TCRdb took over this immuneACCESS table, retaining in-frame rearrangements with V and J assigned. Such tables are incomplete; in checked studies, under half of the missing clones stem from an unresolved V gene, and the remainder is unexplained. Recorded for this sample are tens of thousands of clones; approximately 60% of them occurred a single time. Together, the top ten hold around a fifth of the sample. Sequenced: PBMCs. The receptors here all came from a woman in her fifties or sixties in good health and CMV-seropositive.

This chain uses TRBV4-3 with TRBJ2-5; a weak D match, TRBD1 (8 bases). Germline V gene lookup returns CDR1 LGHNA and CDR2 YSLEER. Trimming took off 0 bases at V and 5 bases at J, with 16 bases between the two ends. There are 16 residues in the CDR3. The CDR3 DNA sequence: TGCGCCAGCAGCCAAGATGGCACAGGGGGGGCGGAGACCCAGTACTTC. Its translation is CASSQDGTGGAETQYF.

This chain connects TRBV6-1 to TRBJ1-4, with D perhaps matching TRBD1 (6 bases). The CDR3 extends over 15 amino acids. V lost 3 bases to trimming and J lost 7 bases, with 15 bases between them. Germline CDR1 reads MNHNS; CDR2 reads SASEGT. The CDR3, as DNA: TGTGCCAGCAGTGACATCCGGGACACATCTGAAAAACTGTTTTTT. This sequence encodes CASSDIRDTSEKLFF.

In DNA, the CDR3 is TGTGCCAGCAGCCAATCCACAGTGAACAATGAGCAGTTCTTC. Amino acids: CASSQSTVNNEQFF. V is TRBV16 and J is TRBJ2-1; D gene unclear. The CDR3 runs to 14 residues. Germline values: CDR1 KGHSY, CDR2 FQNENV. Between the trimmed V and J ends, which lost 0 bases and 5 bases, there was a span of 8 bases. Drawing the rest from reference TRBV16 and TRBJ2-1, the complete variable domain is GEEVAQTPKHLVRGEGQKAKLYCAPIKGHSYVFWYQQVLKNEFKFLISFQNENVFDETGMPKERFSAKCLPNSPCSLEIQATKLEDSAVYFCASSQSTVNNEQFFGPGTRLTVL.

The chain carries TRBV28 and TRBJ2-1; D gene ambiguous. This CDR3 is built from 15 residues. V was cut by 6 bases and J by 0 bases, with 12 bases left in between. The germline CDR1 and CDR2 sequences are MDHEN and SYDVKM. The DNA for the CDR3 is TGTGCCAGCAGCCTACGCTACGACTCCTACAATGAGCAGTTCTTC. It specifies CASSLRYDSYNEQFF.

The sample holds a few counts of this clone. This chain links TRBV5-6 with TRBJ2-1, with no clear D. Trimming removed 4 bases from V and 4 bases from J, with 3 bases in between. This CDR3 is 11 amino acids long. From germline, CDR1 is SGHDT and CDR2 YYEEEE. DNA for the CDR3: TGTGCCAGCAGCCAATACAATGAGCAGTTCTTC. Translated, it gives CASSQYNEQFF.

Details on this clone: The DNA is omitted, as the CDR3 cannot be located on it reliably, and the CDR3 follows TCRdb's listing. The chain carries TRBV27 and TRBJ1-1. The CDR3 length is 14 residues, termini included. CDR1 is MNHEY, CDR2 SMNVEV, per germline (reference sequence). The CDR3 is CASSSSGVITEAFF.

The V call is TRBV5-1, the J call TRBJ2-5; 12 bases agree with TRBD1. J gave up 5 bases and V 0 bases, and 5 bases lay outside the gene matches. CDR3 length: 16 residues. Germline lookup yields CDR1 SGHRS and CDR2 YFSETQ. CDR3 loop: CASSLVGTGGMETQYF. The CDR3 DNA reads TGCGCCAGCAGCTTGGTAGGGACAGGGGGCATGGAGACCCAGTACTTC.

The rearrangement joins TRBV14 to TRBJ2-7; D is uncertain. The CDR3 has 11 amino acids. Germline V CDR1 and CDR2: SGHDN, FVKESK. Between the trimmed V and J ends, which lost 1 base and 5 bases, there was a span of 3 bases. The CDR3 DNA reads as TGTGCCAGCAGCCAAGTCAACGAGCAGTACTTC. Its protein is CASSQVNEQYF.

This chain joins TRBV11-2 and TRBJ2-1, with 9 bases lining up with TRBD2. Germline values: CDR1 SGHAT, CDR2 FQNNGV. J was trimmed by 5 bases and V by 3 bases; bases with no gene match: 8. There are 16 residues in the CDR3. The CDR3 protein is CASSFSGTSLNNEQFF. CDR3 DNA sequence: TGTGCCAGCAGCTTTTCCGGGACTAGCCTTAACAATGAGCAGTTCTTC.

This clone was seen a single time. The J gene is TRBJ2-1, the V gene TRBV11-3; D gene unclear. V lost 1 base and J lost 7, with 5 bases in between. The germline V gene encodes CDR1 SGHNT and CDR2 YENEEA. The CDR3 consists of 12 residues. The CDR3: CASSLAKNEQFF. CDR3 nucleotide sequence: TGTGCCAGCAGCTTAGCCAAAAATGAGCAGTTCTTC.

The rearrangement uses TRBV7-6 and TRBJ1-4; weak D call: TRBD1 (5 bases). Germline V CDR1 and CDR2: SGHVS, FNYEAQ. Trimming stripped 0 bases from V and 7 bases from J, with 15 bases between. The length of the CDR3 is 16 residues. The CDR3: CASSLALGGGSEKLFF. CDR3 DNA sequence: TGTGCCAGCAGCTTAGCGCTCGGGGGAGGTAGTGAAAAACTGTTTTTT. The full variable domain, its missing parts supplied by reference TRBV7-6 and TRBJ1-4, is GAGVSQSPRYKVTKRGQDVALRCDPISGHVSLYWYRQALGQGPEFLTYFNYEAQQDKSGLPNDRFSAERPEGSISTLTIQRTEQRDSAMYRCASSLALGGGSEKLFFGSGTQLSVL.

Details on this clone: Other DNA sequences in this sample translate to the same CDR3. The gene calls are TRBV28 and TRBJ1-4, with 7 nucleotides matching TRBD1. CDR1 and CDR2 from the germline V gene are MDHEN and SYDVKM. Trimming took 3 bases from V and 5 from J; bases not matched to a gene: 3. The CDR3 spans 14 residues. The CDR3 here is CASSLTGPNEKLFF. The CDR3 DNA follows: TGTGCCAGCAGTTTGACAGGGCCAAATGAAAAACTGTTTTTT.

CDR3: CASSRQGSGTEAFF. The CDR3 nucleotides are TGTGCCAGCAGCCGACAGGGTTCGGGTACTGAAGCTTTCTTT. The chain employs TRBV7-6 and TRBJ1-1; 7 nucleotides agree with TRBD1. Germline CDR1 reads SGHVS; CDR2 reads FNYEAQ. The V segment lost 5 bases and the J segment 5 bases; nucleotides outside the gene matches: 8. The CDR3 is 14 amino acids.

This clone was counted ten times or more. The J gene is TRBJ2-7, the V gene TRBV19, with a possible D match to TRBD2 (5 bases). CDR3 length: 15 amino acids. V was trimmed by 3 bases and J by 0 bases, leaving 12 bases between them. The germline gives CDR1 LNHDA, CDR2 SQIVND (reference sequence). The CDR3 nucleotides read TGTGCCAGTAGTATGGTAGGAGGAGCCTCCTACGAGCAGTACTTC. It is translated as CASSMVGGASYEQYF.

The chain combines TRBV7-9 with TRBJ1-1; 8 nucleotides agree with TRBD1. After removal of 3 bases from V and 10 bases from J, the junction contained 7 bases not matched to a gene. The CDR3 length is 13 residues. Germline CDR1 reads SEHNR; CDR2 reads FQNEAQ (reference sequence). Written as DNA, the CDR3 is TGTGCCAGCAGCTTTGGACAGGGACGGGGAGCTTTCTTT. Translation: CASSFGQGRGAFF.

The gene calls are TRBV10-1 and TRBJ1-2; 7 bases fit TRBD1. V lost 5 bases and J lost 8; bases outside the gene matches: 8. CDR1 is WNHNN and CDR2 is SYGVQD in the germline V gene (reference sequence). The CDR3 is 13 residues long. DNA of the CDR3: TGCGCCAGCAGTAACGACAGGGAGAGGGGCTACACCTTC. Its protein product is CASSNDRERGYTF.

The rearrangement uses TRBV6-1 and TRBJ2-5; D call uncertain. Looked up from germline, CDR1 is MNHNS and CDR2 is SASEGT. Trimming removed 3 bases from V and 1 base from J, with 18 bases in between. The CDR3 sequence is 17 residues long. As DNA, the CDR3 is TGTGCCAGCAGTGATAACACGTGGGCTAACCTCCAAGAGACCCAGTACTTC. This codes for CASSDNTWANLQETQYF.

The V gene is TRBV4-1, the J gene TRBJ1-1; tentatively, D is TRBD1 (6 bases). The V end was cut by 0 bases, the J end by 1 base, with 12 bases between. This CDR3 comprises 16 residues. Germline V gene sequence: CDR1 MGHRA, CDR2 YSYEKL. The CDR3 DNA follows: TGCGCCAGCAGCCAAGATGCACTACAGGGGAACACTGAAGCTTTCTTT. Its protein is CASSQDALQGNTEAFF.

This sequence joins TRBV10-2 and TRBJ1-2; possibly TRBD1 for D (6 bases). CDR3 size: 15 residues. The germline CDR1 and CDR2 sequences are WSHSY and SAAADI. The V end lost 2 bases, the J end lost 2 bases, and 12 bases lay between the germline ends. As DNA, the CDR3 is TGCGCCAGCAGTGAGCCAGGAACAGGGAACTATGGCTACACCTTC. Translation gives CASSEPGTGNYGYTF.

V and J are TRBV5-6 and TRBJ1-3; no reliable D call. The CDR3 runs to 14 residues. Germline CDR1 is SGHDT and CDR2 is YYEEEE. The ends were cut back, 3 bases at V and 0 bases at J, with 7 bases in the middle. The CDR3: CASSWAHSGNTIYF. DNA of the CDR3: TGTGCCAGCAGCTGGGCCCACTCTGGAAACACCATATATTTT. The whole variable domain, remainder taken from reference TRBV5-6 and TRBJ1-3, is DAGVTQSPTHLIKTRGQQVTLRCSPKSGHDTVSWYQQALGQGPQFIFQYYEEEERQRGNFPDRFSGHQFPNYSSELNVNALLLGDSALYLCASSWAHSGNTIYFGEGSWLTVV.

This CDR3 reads CASRAQNMNTEAFF. The CDR3 region has the DNA TGTGCCAGCAGGGCACAGAACATGAACACTGAAGCTTTCTTT. The V gene is TRBV2, the J gene TRBJ1-1; no clear D. CDR3 length equals 14 residues. V lost 6 bases and J 0 bases, leaving 11 bases between the germline ends. Germline assignment: CDR1 SNHLY and CDR2 FYNNEI.

The chain uses TRBV2 and TRBJ1-1; 7 bases map to TRBD1. CDR3 length: 14 amino acids. Germline-derived CDR1 and CDR2 are SNHLY and FYNNEI. J gave up 7 bases and V 6 bases, and 11 bases lay outside the gene matches. The CDR3 region is CASRETGTRDEAFF. The CDR3 region has the DNA TGTGCCAGCAGAGAGACAGGGACCCGAGATGAAGCTTTCTTT.

The chain couples TRBV6-5 to TRBJ1-2; the match to TRBD1 covers 10 bases. J lost 6 bases, V lost 8 bases, and 3 bases had no gene match. The CDR3 spans 12 residues. Germline values: CDR1 MNHEY, CDR2 SVGAGI. The CDR3 here is CASRTGGNGYTF. CDR3 bases: TGTGCCAGCCGGACAGGGGGGAATGGCTACACCTTC.

The genes are TRBV28 and TRBJ2-3; unclear D gene. The germline V gene has CDR1 MDHEN and CDR2 SYDVKM. Trimming shortened V by 6 bases and J by 2 bases, and 6 bases separated the two germline ends. CDR3 length equals 12 residues. Here the CDR3 reads CASRSVTDTQYF. The CDR3 region has the DNA TGTGCCAGCAGATCTGTCACAGATACGCAGTATTTT. The full variable domain, in which reference TRBV28 and TRBJ2-3 provide the parts outside the CDR3, is DVKVTQSSRYLVKRTGEKVFLECVQDMDHENMFWYRQDPGLGLRLIYFSYDVKMKEKGDIPEGYSVSREKKERFSLILESASTNQTSMYLCASRSVTDTQYFGPGTRLTVL.

The chain carries TRBV5-1 and TRBJ1-2; 8 nucleotides agree with TRBD1. The germline CDR1 and CDR2 sequences are SGHRS and YFSETQ. Trimming took 4 bases from V and 8 from J; bases not matched to a gene: 10. The length of the CDR3 is 14 residues. CDR3 in amino acids: CASSPGQGLGGYTF. DNA for the CDR3: TGCGCCAGCAGCCCAGGACAGGGTTTGGGCGGCTACACCTTC. Full variable domain (remainder filled in from reference TRBV5-1 and TRBJ1-2): KAGVTQTPRYLIKTRGQQVTLSCSPISGHRSVSWYQQTPGQGLQFLFEYFSETQRNKGNFPGRFSGRQFSNSRSEMNVSTLELGDSALYLCASSPGQGLGGYTFGSGTRLTVV.

The chain joins TRBV9 to TRBJ2-3, with D unclear. With 0 bases removed from V and 4 bases from J, the gap between germline ends came to 9 bases. CDR3 length equals 14 residues. The germline gives CDR1 SGDLS, CDR2 YYNGEE. CDR3 bases: TGTGCCAGCAGCGTAGATGAGGCTGCAGATACGCAGTATTTT. As protein: CASSVDEAADTQYF.

The chain uses TRBV9 and TRBJ2-1, with D maybe TRBD2 (5 bases). V gave up 0 bases and J gave up 7 bases, with 14 bases separating them. Germline V gives CDR1 SGDLS, CDR2 YYNGEE. The CDR3 runs to 15 residues. The chain's CDR3 is CASSVGGSGTNEQFF. The CDR3 DNA reads TGTGCCAGCAGCGTAGGCGGGTCAGGAACGAATGAGCAGTTCTTC.

This chain joins TRBV13 and TRBJ2-7; 11 bases line up with TRBD2. This CDR3 has 14 residues. Germline CDR1 reads PRHDT; CDR2 reads FYEKMQ (reference sequence). After removal of 4 bases from V and 7 bases from J, the junction contained 6 bases not matched to a gene. Here the CDR3 DNA reads TGTGCCAGCAGCTCAACTAGCGGGGGAAAGGAGCAGTACTTC. Its translation: CASSSTSGGKEQYF.

The J gene is TRBJ2-3, the V gene TRBV4-3, with 16 bases matching TRBD2. CDR3 length: 17 amino acids. Trimming at V came to 5 bases and at J to 5 bases, leaving 7 bases not matched to a gene. Germline loops: CDR1 LGHNA, CDR2 YSLEER. This CDR3 is CASSTGTSGGAGDTQYF. The CDR3 region has the DNA TGCGCCAGCAGCACAGGGACTAGCGGGGGGGCCGGAGATACGCAGTATTTT.

The chain employs TRBV10-3 and TRBJ1-2; 7 bases agree with TRBD1. This CDR3 has 14 amino acids. The J segment lost 4 bases and the V segment lost 3 bases, leaving 5 bases of the junction unmatched. Germline V gene data show CDR1 as ENHRY and CDR2 as SYGVKD. The CDR3 loop is CAISEGGVVYGYTF. In nucleotides, the CDR3 is TGTGCCATCAGTGAAGGGGGCGTTGTCTATGGCTACACCTTC.

The chain combines TRBV2 with TRBJ2-7, with D uncertain. The V end was cut by 2 bases, the J end by 7 bases, with 6 bases between. The CDR3 contains 11 residues. Looked up from germline, CDR1 is SNHLY and CDR2 is FYNNEI. CDR3 sequence (DNA): TGTGCCAGCAGTGAAACTCAAGAGCAGTACTTC. Residues: CASSETQEQYF.

This rearrangement joins TRBV6-5 to TRBJ1-1; 7 positions match TRBD1. Germline CDR1 reads MNHEY; CDR2 reads SVGAGI. The J segment lost 8 bases and the V segment lost 6 bases, leaving 6 bases of the junction unmatched. The CDR3 runs 12 residues. The CDR3 protein is CASREGGQEAFF. The CDR3 nucleotides are TGTGCCAGCAGGGAGGGGGGACAGGAAGCTTTCTTT.